The clone carrying this T cell receptor beta chain was picked up many times. Its antigen is currently unknown. The sequenced fragment ends 3 residues before the CDR3 boundary, so the rest is inferred from the germline J gene. The record originates from a study of T cell clonality in common variable immunodeficiency. Study-wide points: CVID patient heterogeneity limited repertoire-clinical complication correlations. TCRbeta clonality was increased in CVID versus healthy controls. Fewer TCRbeta clones were shared among CVID subjects than controls.

Trimming cost V 11 bases and J 6 bases, with 15 bases left between them. The CDR3 has 12 residues. CDR1 and CDR2 from the germline V gene are MRHNA and SNTAGT. Some clones are missing from TCRdb's copy, which holds only in-frame ones; the method was immunoSEQ multiplex PCR. The data show tens of thousands of clones, with none appearing a single time. Blood samples were heparinized, 5 to 8 ml per donor. The TCR was taken from a person aged 18 to 75 in good health. V gene TRBV6-4 combines with J gene TRBJ2-3; no clear D gene. What was sequenced was peripheral blood mononuclear cells. The CDR3 DNA, read in part, is TGTGCCTCGCACTGGGCCAGGGATACG. Translating it yields CASHWARDT. In full, the CDR3 reads CASHWARDTQYF.